The text below deals with one T cell receptor (beta chain). This entry is derived from a study of blood T cell repertoires in COVID-19. Study overall: Italy, Spain and the United States were the sources of the convalescent and acute COVID-19 samples. The cDNA or gDNA used as material had been derived from T cells, B-cell-depleted T cells, or PBMCs.

V trimming: 3 bases; J trimming: 6 bases; junction bases outside the gene matches: 1. The V gene's germline CDR1 is PRHDT and CDR2 FYEKMQ (reference sequence). CDR3 length equals 14 residues. Per the original data handling: Reference gene primer amplification in the assay estimated nucleated cell counts. Assay used: immunoSEQ multiplex PCR; TCRdb lists only in-frame clones, some missing. Clone size and V and J calls were adopted from that table, with D and trimming inferred from the DNA. The repertoire consists of around 130,000 clones, with around nine tenths occurring once and the leading ten covering more than 2%.

The sequence was collected from a man aged 70 or older with active COVID-19. This chain uses TRBV13 with TRBJ1-4; 10 nucleotides agree with TRBD1. Sequencing was performed on peripheral blood. The CDR3 sequence is CASSFGTGDEKLFF. The CDR3 DNA sequence: TGTGCCAGCAGCTTCGGGACAGGGGATGAAAAACTGTTTTTT.